One sample yielded the 8 T cell receptor beta chains listed below, sequenced in a study of CD8+CD57+ T cells in acquired aplastic anemia. Profiles of TCR beta VDJ and CDR3 were generated from a genomic DNA template. TCRdb fed the reads into MiXCR, producing one record per CDR3 protein. The sample shows hundreds of thousands of distinct CDR3 sequences, roughly three fifths of them seen only once. The sequencing input was sorted CD4+, CD8+, or CD8+CD57+ T cells (not recorded which) from PBMCs. These receptors all stem from a human donor with severe aplastic anemia or a healthy control (not recorded which).

This chain uses TRBV20-1 with TRBJ1-6; D perhaps matches TRBD1 (5 bases). This CDR3 is built from 13 residues. V lost 1 base to trimming and J lost 6 bases, with 7 bases between them. Germline loops: CDR1 DFQATT, CDR2 SNEGSKA (reference sequence). The CDR3 sequence: CSARGTPNSPLHF. CDR3 coding DNA: TGCAGTGCTAGAGGGACACCTAATTCACCCCTCCACTTT.

The chain links TRBV7-8 to TRBJ1-3, with D uncertain. The CDR3 runs to 13 residues. V dropped 5 bases and J dropped 0 bases, with 5 bases sitting between them. The germline V gene has CDR1 SGHVS and CDR2 FQNEAQ. The CDR3 is CASSIHSGNTIYF. The CDR3 DNA reads TGTGCCAGCAGCATACACTCTGGAAACACCATATATTTT.

This rearrangement joins TRBV24-1 to TRBJ2-1; either TRBD1 or TRBD2 may fit D (5 bases each). The germline V gene encodes CDR1 KGHDR and CDR2 SFDVKD. V shed 2 bases and J shed 0 bases, with 10 bases lying between them. The length of the CDR3 is 16 residues. The DNA of the CDR3 is TGTGCCACCAGTGATTCGGGGCAAAGCTCCTACAATGAGCAGTTCTTC. Protein product: CATSDSGQSSYNEQFF.

As concerns this clonotype: One end of the junction does not line up with germline, which may come from a read error. The chain recombines TRBV9 with TRBJ2-5; 8 positions agree with TRBD2. CDR1 is SGDLS, CDR2 YYNGEE, per germline. This CDR3 region has 14 residues. The CDR3 DNA reads as TGTACCAGCAGCGTACGGGGGGGCGCCGGGGCCCAGTGCTTC. Translating gives CTSSVRGGAGAQCF.

This clonotype was found a few times. This sequence joins TRBV20-1 and TRBJ2-1; 8 nucleotides match TRBD2. The CDR3 extends over 15 amino acids. Germline CDR1 reads DFQATT; CDR2 reads SNEGSKA (reference sequence). V lost 0 bases to trimming and J lost 12 bases; unmatched junction nucleotides: 13. The CDR3 DNA reads TGCAGTGCTAGAGATCCTTCGGGAGGGCCGTTCGTGCAGTTCTTC. Protein product: CSARDPSGGPFVQFF.

This clonotype was detected a few times. As DNA, the CDR3 is TGTGCCAGCAGCTTAATGTCGACACGCACAGATACGCAGTATTTT. This sequence encodes CASSLMSTRTDTQYF. V and J are TRBV7-3 and TRBJ2-3; no clear D gene. The V gene lost 1 base and the J gene lost 1 base, with 9 bases spanning the gap. Germline assignment: CDR1 SGHTA and CDR2 FQGTGA. The CDR3 sequence is 15 residues long.

The V gene is TRBV7-2, the J gene TRBJ1-1; TRBD1 matches 7 bases. The CDR3 consists of 13 residues. From germline, CDR1 is SGHTA and CDR2 FQGNSA. The J segment lost 3 bases and the V segment lost 9 bases, leaving 7 bases of the junction unmatched. This chain's CDR3 is CASQRTGDTEAFF. The CDR3 DNA is TGTGCCAGTCAACGAACAGGGGACACTGAAGCTTTCTTT.

The chain joins TRBV20-1 to TRBJ1-6; TRBD1 is a possible D gene (6 bases). The CDR3 loop spans 15 amino acids. V lost 2 bases, J lost 6 bases, and 14 bases lay in between. Germline CDR1 reads DFQATT; CDR2 reads SNEGSKA (reference sequence). Here the CDR3 DNA reads TGCAGTGCTAGAAGGGGGGGCGTGGGTAATTCACCCCTCCACTTT. It translates to CSARRGGVGNSPLHF.